This T cell receptor beta chain originates from a study of blood T cells in healthy people across ages. Study-level results: Unsorted PBMCs ruled out conclusive naive versus antigen-experienced comparison. Diversity of TCR beta per million T cells declined in a roughly linear way with age. The study found TCR beta diversity correlated strongly with naive T cell percentage.

V shed 2 bases, J shed 3 bases, and the junction held 4 bases outside the gene matches. The germline CDR1 and CDR2 sequences are SGHDN and FVKESK. The CDR3 has 15 residues. PCR was performed a second time for about 6 to 12 cycles using a sample-barcoded 5' primer and a J-beta primer mix. TCRdb ran MiXCR on the 5' RACE reads and lists one entry per CDR3 protein. The sample lists about 1.5 million distinct CDR3 sequences, approximately 40% occurring once. As regards this clonotype: Its antigen remains unidentified.

Healthy Caucasians from Russia aged roughly 6 to 90 served as donors. The chain has TRBV14 and TRBJ1-1; 9 nucleotides align to TRBD1. This receptor was obtained from a woman aged 18 to 35 in good health. Sequenced sample: blood. CDR3 region: CASSQHRGLDTEAFF. DNA of the CDR3: TGTGCCAGCAGCCAACACAGGGGGCTGGACACTGAAGCTTTCTTT.